This T cell receptor (beta chain) comes out of a study of CD8+ T cells in alopecia areata. This clone is a singleton in its sample. Specified treatment: oral pan-JAK inhibitor, 5-10 mg twice daily. CDR3 length equals 11 residues. The germline V gene encodes CDR1 SEHNR and CDR2 FQNEAQ (reference sequence). With 3 bases removed from V and 8 bases from J, the gap between germline ends came to 5 bases. After isolation, RNA underwent reverse transcription to generate cDNA as the sequencing template. Measured with immunoSEQ multiplex PCR; TCRdb has only the in-frame clones, and not every one. The sample comprises just under 65,000 clones, 40% to 55% of which are singletons, and 20% rests with the top ten.

The rearrangement joins TRBV7-9 to TRBJ2-1; unclear D gene. The sequence derives from a human donor with alopecia areata. Material: CD8+ T cells sorted from blood, obtained at approximately week 39, from a patient treated with tofacitinib. The CDR3 DNA reads as TGTGCCAGCAGCTTCCGGGATGAGCAGTTCTTC. Translation: CASSFRDEQFF.